These T cell receptor beta chains were read from a single sample in a study of T cells after yellow fever vaccination. Via MiXCR, TCRdb re-called the 5' RACE reads, giving one row per CDR3 protein. The sample includes about 340,000 distinct CDR3 sequences, 7.5% to 9% of them seen just once. The sequences come from PBMCs, collected on the day of the first yellow fever vaccination. The receptor source for this set is a man younger than 30 who received the YFV17D yellow fever vaccine. CDR3s include the opening cysteine and the closing phenylalanine or tryptophan. Each record gives: V gene, clone size, J gene, D gene, CDR3 DNA, CDR3 protein. D genes are given only for firm matches. Some rows mark clone size as missing; the rest say once, few, many or name a class of expanded clone.

V: TRBV12-3/TRBV12-4
size: .
J: TRBJ2-1
D: TRBD2
DNA: TGTGCCAGCAGTTGGGACTACAACTCCTACAATGAGCAGTTCTTC
CDR3: CASSWDYNSYNEQFF

V: TRBV5-1
size: many
J: TRBJ2-2
D: TRBD2
DNA: TGCGCCAGCAGCCCGTCCCCGGGGGGGAACACCGGGGAGCTGTTTTTT
CDR3: CASSPSPGGNTGELFF

V: TRBV27
size: .
J: TRBJ2-5
D: .
DNA: TGTGCCAGCAGTCCGCGGGACTTCGGTGGAGGGACCCAGTACTTC
CDR3: CASSPRDFGGGTQYF

V: TRBV6-5
size: few
J: TRBJ2-3
D: .
DNA: TGTGCCAGCAGTAGGGGGGGGGGCTTACCAGATACGCAGTATTTT
CDR3: CASSRGGGLPDTQYF

V: TRBV6-1
size: few
J: TRBJ2-3
D: .
DNA: TGTGCCAGCATTGAGGACAACACGGCAGATACGCAGTATTTT
CDR3: CASIEDNTADTQYF

V: TRBV29-1
size: .
J: TRBJ1-5
D: .
DNA: TGCAGCGTTGAGATCGGGGGCAATCAGCCCCAGCATTTT
CDR3: CSVEIGGNQPQHF

V: TRBV29-1
size: many
J: TRBJ2-4
D: .
DNA: TGCAGCGTGCCCGCTGGGGCCAAAAACATTCAGTACTTC
CDR3: CSVPAGAKNIQYF

V: TRBV18
size: .
J: TRBJ2-7
D: .
DNA: TGTGCCAGCTCAGACGCGGGGTTCTCCTACGAGCAGTACTTC
CDR3: CASSDAGFSYEQYF

V: TRBV20-1
size: many
J: TRBJ1-1
D: .
DNA: TGCAGTGCTAGAGAATGGACACCTCAGAACACTGAAGCTTTCTTT
CDR3: CSAREWTPQNTEAFF

V: TRBV20-1
size: few
J: TRBJ2-2
D: TRBD1
DNA: TGCAGTGCCCGGGACAGGGGCAACACCGGGGAGCTGTTTTTT
CDR3: CSARDRGNTGELFF

V: TRBV4-1
size: .
J: TRBJ2-6
D: .
DNA: TGCGCCAGCAGCCGGGGGTCCCTCGGGGCCAACGTCCTGACTTTC
CDR3: CASSRGSLGANVLTF

V: TRBV2
size: .
J: TRBJ2-2
D: .
DNA: TGTGCCAGCAGTGAAGTTGGGGGGAACACCGGGGAGCTGTTTTTT
CDR3: CASSEVGGNTGELFF

V: TRBV15
size: .
J: TRBJ1-2
D: .
DNA: TGTGCCACCAGCAGAGACGAGGGCTACACCTTC
CDR3: CATSRDEGYTF

V: TRBV6-1
size: .
J: TRBJ2-4
D: TRBD2
DNA: TGTGCCAGCAGTACCCACGGGAGGAGGGGAGAAAACATTCAGTACTTC
CDR3: CASSTHGRRGENIQYF

V: TRBV6-5
size: .
J: TRBJ1-2
D: .
DNA: TGTGCCAGCAGACACGTAGGGGGCTACACCTTC
CDR3: CASRHVGGYTF

V: TRBV4-1
size: few
J: TRBJ2-2
D: .
DNA: TGCGCCAGCAGCCGCAGGACGGCAAACACCGGGGAGCTGTTTTTT
CDR3: CASSRRTANTGELFF

V: TRBV4-1
size: .
J: TRBJ1-5
D: TRBD1
DNA: TGCGCCAGCAGCCAAGGGAGGGCCAGGGGGAGCAATCAGCCCCAGCATTTT
CDR3: CASSQGRARGSNQPQHF

V: TRBV12-3/TRBV12-4
size: few
J: TRBJ2-7
D: .
DNA: TGTGCCAGCAGTTTAGGGTCTGGATACCTCCAGGACGAGCAGTACTTC
CDR3: CASSLGSGYLQDEQYF

V: TRBV12-3/TRBV12-4
size: .
J: TRBJ2-5
D: .
DNA: TGTGCCAGCGTTGGGCAGAACAAAGAGACCCAGTACTTC
CDR3: CASVGQNKETQYF

V: TRBV7-2
size: many
J: TRBJ2-7
D: .
DNA: TGTGCCAGCAGCTTAATGAAGGTCGAGCAGTACTTC
CDR3: CASSLMKVEQYF

V: TRBV7-2
size: .
J: TRBJ2-3
D: .
DNA: TGTGCCAGCAGCTTAAGGATTGGGGATGGAGATACGCAGTATTTT
CDR3: CASSLRIGDGDTQYF

V: TRBV6-2/TRBV6-3
size: few
J: TRBJ2-5
D: .
DNA: TGTGCCAGTCTACAGGGAGGAGAGACCCAGTACTTC
CDR3: CASLQGGETQYF

V: TRBV25-1
size: few
J: TRBJ1-1
D: .
DNA: TGTGCCAGCAGTGAATCCGGTAAGGGCACTGAAGCTTTCTTT
CDR3: CASSESGKGTEAFF

V: TRBV11-3
size: few
J: TRBJ2-3
D: TRBD2
DNA: TGTGCCAGCAGCCGGAACTCCGCGGGGGGGAGCACAGATACGCAGTATTTT
CDR3: CASSRNSAGGSTDTQYF